A single sample gave rise to the 14 T cell receptor beta chains below, sequenced in a study of technical replicates of blood from several donors. The data were produced by immunoSEQ multiplex PCR, yet TCRdb's version contains in-frame clones alone and is incomplete. There are tens of thousands of clones in the sample; about 94% occur only once, and around 3% lies in the top ten. Sequencing was done on a sample of PBMCs. The receptors were sampled from a human donor in good health. Some clones in this sample may be carry-over from other donors' samples.

The chain recombines TRBV4-2 with TRBJ2-3, with 8 positions matching TRBD2. V lost 0 bases, J lost 6 bases, and 11 bases stayed unmatched. Germline CDR1 is LGHNA and CDR2 is YNFKEQ. The CDR3 length is 17 residues. DNA for the CDR3: TGTGCCAGCAGCCAAGATTGGGCGGGCGGGGGGTCCGATACGCAGTATTTT. As protein: CASSQDWAGGGSDTQYF.

The chain carries TRBV18 and TRBJ2-5; no clear D gene. Deletions cut 6 bases from V and 5 bases from J, with 10 bases between. The CDR3 extends over 12 amino acids. Per the germline V gene, CDR1 is KGHSH and CDR2 is LQKENI. The DNA for the CDR3 is TGTGCCAGCTCCCCCCTCGGGGAGACCCAGTACTTC. Its translation: CASSPLGETQYF.

This chain links TRBV5-1 with TRBJ1-1; no reliable D call. CDR1 is SGHRS and CDR2 is YFSETQ in the germline V gene. CDR3 length equals 14 residues. V was cut by 4 bases and J by 5 bases, with 15 bases left in between. Here the CDR3 reads CASSPRGTYTEAFF. DNA for the CDR3: TGCGCCAGCAGCCCCCGGGGAACCTATACTGAAGCTTTCTTT.

The chain carries TRBV5-1 and TRBJ2-7, with 9 bases fitting TRBD1. With V trimmed by 3 bases and J by 6 bases, 10 bases remained unmatched. The V gene's germline CDR1 is SGHRS and CDR2 YFSETQ. This CDR3 region has 15 residues. CDR3 coding DNA: TGCGCCAGCAGCTCTGGGACAGGGATGGGCTCCGAGCAGTACTTC. This translates into CASSSGTGMGSEQYF.

CDR3 protein: CASSLQATNSPLHF. For the CDR3, the DNA is TGTGCCAGCAGCTTACAGGCGACTAATTCACCCCTCCACTTT. The chain employs TRBV11-1 and TRBJ1-6; D ambiguous. CDR1 and CDR2 (germline): SGHAT, FQDESV (reference sequence). Trimming cost V 2 bases and J 6 bases, with 8 bases left between them. CDR3 size: 14 residues.

This rearrangement joins TRBV30 to TRBJ2-2; maybe TRBD2 (6 bases). Germline V gene data show CDR1 as GTSNPN and CDR2 as SVGIG (reference sequence). Trimming took 2 bases from V and 6 from J, leaving 13 bases between them. CDR3 size: 14 residues. As DNA, the CDR3 is TGTGCCTGGAGTAAGGAGGGCCCTCCCGGGGAGCTGTTTTTT. It is translated as CAWSKEGPPGELFF.

This chain joins TRBV9 and TRBJ1-6, with D hard to call. In germline, CDR1 is SGDLS, CDR2 YYNGEE. This CDR3 contains 14 residues. V was trimmed by 4 bases and J by 3 bases, leaving 8 bases between them. The CDR3 DNA is TGTGCCAGCAGCTTCGGAGTCTATAATTCACCCCTCCACTTT. Encoded protein: CASSFGVYNSPLHF. The full variable domain, in which reference TRBV9 and TRBJ1-6 provide the parts outside the CDR3, is DSGVTQTPKHLITATGQRVTLRCSPRSGDLSVYWYQQSLDQGLQFLIQYYNGEERAKGNILERFSAQQFPDLHSELNLSSLELGDSALYFCASSFGVYNSPLHFGNGTRLTVT.

CDR3 region: CATSAGGNEQFF. The CDR3, as DNA: TGTGCCACCTCGGCAGGGGGAAATGAGCAGTTCTTC. The chain couples TRBV10-3 to TRBJ2-1, with TRBD1 matching 7 bases. Germline V gene lookup returns CDR1 ENHRY and CDR2 SYGVKD. The length of the CDR3 is 12 residues. J lost 7 bases, V lost 10 bases, and 7 bases had no gene match.

V is TRBV6-6 and J is TRBJ1-4, with D hard to call. Germline CDR1 and CDR2: MNHNY and SVGAGI (reference sequence). This CDR3 is 14 amino acids long. Trimming removed 4 bases at V and 4 bases at J, with 10 bases between. CDR3 sequence (DNA): TGTGCCAGCAGTTGGAGGTTTGATAATGAAAAACTGTTTTTT. Translation gives CASSWRFDNEKLFF.

This clone was counted between two and nine times. This sequence joins TRBV6-1 and TRBJ2-3; 10 bases match TRBD1. Trimming removed 5 bases from V and 10 bases from J; junction bases left unmatched: 9. CDR3 length: 14 residues. The germline V gene has CDR1 MNHNS and CDR2 SASEGT. In nucleotides, the CDR3 is TGTGCCAGCAGTTCTCCGGGACAGGGGAAATCGCAGTATTTT. Its translation: CASSSPGQGKSQYF.

CDR3 sequence (DNA): TGCGCCAGCAGCTTGCCAGGATTGTACCAAGAGACCCAGTACTTC. Amino acid sequence: CASSLPGLYQETQYF. This chain connects TRBV5-1 to TRBJ2-5; D gene ambiguous. Germline V gene sequence: CDR1 SGHRS, CDR2 YFSETQ. The V end was cut by 1 base, the J end by 0 bases, with 10 bases between. This CDR3 is 15 amino acids long. Full variable domain (rest looked up from reference TRBV5-1 and TRBJ2-5): KAGVTQTPRYLIKTRGQQVTLSCSPISGHRSVSWYQQTPGQGLQFLFEYFSETQRNKGNFPGRFSGRQFSNSRSEMNVSTLELGDSALYLCASSLPGLYQETQYFGPGTRLLVL.

This clone appeared a single time. The genes are TRBV19 and TRBJ1-6, with 7 bases fitting TRBD1. CDR3 length: 14 residues. Germline V gives CDR1 LNHDA, CDR2 SQIVND (reference sequence). After removal of 7 bases from V and 6 bases from J, the junction contained 6 bases not matched to a gene. Here the CDR3 reads CASTLTGANSPLHF. The CDR3 coding sequence is TGTGCCAGTACTCTCACAGGGGCTAATTCACCCCTCCACTTT.

The J gene is TRBJ2-2, the V gene TRBV7-9; D perhaps matches TRBD2 (6 bases). CDR3 length: 15 amino acids. V lost 4 bases and J lost 1, with 10 bases in between. Germline V gene lookup returns CDR1 SEHNR and CDR2 FQNEAQ (reference sequence). Written as DNA, the CDR3 is TGTGCCAGCAGCTCTACTAGCCGGAACACCGGGGAGCTGTTTTTT. Translating gives CASSSTSRNTGELFF.

J is TRBJ2-5 and V is TRBV7-9; maybe TRBD1 (5 bases). The CDR3 consists of 12 residues. V was cut by 5 bases and J by 5 bases, with 9 bases left in between. Germline assignment: CDR1 SEHNR and CDR2 FQNEAQ (reference sequence). The CDR3 DNA sequence: TGTGCCAGCAGCCCAGGGCCGGAGACCCAGTACTTC. This gives the protein CASSPGPETQYF.